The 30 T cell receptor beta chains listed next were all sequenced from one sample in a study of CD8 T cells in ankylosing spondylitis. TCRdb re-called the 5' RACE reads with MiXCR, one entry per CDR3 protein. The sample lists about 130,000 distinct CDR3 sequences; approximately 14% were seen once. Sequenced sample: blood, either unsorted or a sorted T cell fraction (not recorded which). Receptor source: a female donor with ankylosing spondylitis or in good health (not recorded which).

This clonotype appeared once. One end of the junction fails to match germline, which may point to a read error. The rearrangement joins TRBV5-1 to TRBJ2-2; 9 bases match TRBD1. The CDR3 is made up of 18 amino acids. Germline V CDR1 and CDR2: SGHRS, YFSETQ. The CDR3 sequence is CANSPQDRGRTNTGELFF. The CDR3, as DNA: TGCGCCAACAGCCCCCAGGACAGGGGAAGGACGAACACCGGGGAGCTGTTTTTT.

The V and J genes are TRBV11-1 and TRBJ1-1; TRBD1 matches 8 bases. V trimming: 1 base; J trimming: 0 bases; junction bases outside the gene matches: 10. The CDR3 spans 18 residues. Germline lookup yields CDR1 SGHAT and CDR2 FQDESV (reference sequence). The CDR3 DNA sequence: TGTGCCAGCAGCTTAGTGGTCAAACAGGGGGTTGTGAACACTGAAGCTTTCTTT. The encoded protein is CASSLVVKQGVVNTEAFF.

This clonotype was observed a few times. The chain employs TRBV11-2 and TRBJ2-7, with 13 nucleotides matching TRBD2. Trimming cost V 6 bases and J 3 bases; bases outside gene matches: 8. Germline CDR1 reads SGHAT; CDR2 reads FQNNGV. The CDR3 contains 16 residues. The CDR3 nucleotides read TGTGCCAGCAGTACACTAGGGACTAGCGGGAACTACGAGCAGTACTTC. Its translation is CASSTLGTSGNYEQYF.

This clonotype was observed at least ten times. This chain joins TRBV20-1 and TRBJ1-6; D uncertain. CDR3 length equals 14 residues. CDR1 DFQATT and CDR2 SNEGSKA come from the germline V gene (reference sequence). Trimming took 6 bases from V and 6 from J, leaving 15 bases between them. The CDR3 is CSATPTSPNSPLHF. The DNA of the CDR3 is TGCAGTGCCACACCGACTAGCCCTAATTCACCCCTCCACTTT.

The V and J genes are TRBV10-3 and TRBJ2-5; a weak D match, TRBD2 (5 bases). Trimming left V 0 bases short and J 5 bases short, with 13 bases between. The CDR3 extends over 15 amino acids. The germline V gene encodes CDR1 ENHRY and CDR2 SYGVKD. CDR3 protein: CAISESRETTETQYF. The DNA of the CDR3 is TGTGCCATCAGTGAGTCGAGGGAAACAACGGAGACCCAGTACTTC.

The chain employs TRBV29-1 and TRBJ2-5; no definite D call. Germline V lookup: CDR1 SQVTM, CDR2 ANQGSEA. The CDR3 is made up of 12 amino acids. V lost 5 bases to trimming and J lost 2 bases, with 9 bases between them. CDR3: CSVRSLQETQYF. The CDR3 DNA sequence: TGCAGCGTTAGGAGCCTACAAGAGACCCAGTACTTC.

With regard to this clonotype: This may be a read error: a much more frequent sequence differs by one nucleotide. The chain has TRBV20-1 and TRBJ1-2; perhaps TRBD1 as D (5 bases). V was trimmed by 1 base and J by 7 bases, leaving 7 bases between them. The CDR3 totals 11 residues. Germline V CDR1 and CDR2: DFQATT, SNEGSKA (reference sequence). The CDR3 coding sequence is TGCAGTGCTAGAGGCAGGGCTGGCTACACCTTC. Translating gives CSARGRAGYTF.

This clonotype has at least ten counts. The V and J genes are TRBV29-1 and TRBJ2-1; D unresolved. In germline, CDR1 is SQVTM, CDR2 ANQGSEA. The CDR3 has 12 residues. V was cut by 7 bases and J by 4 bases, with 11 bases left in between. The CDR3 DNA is TGCAGCGCCGACGACATTTACAATGAGCAGTTCTTC. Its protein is CSADDIYNEQFF.

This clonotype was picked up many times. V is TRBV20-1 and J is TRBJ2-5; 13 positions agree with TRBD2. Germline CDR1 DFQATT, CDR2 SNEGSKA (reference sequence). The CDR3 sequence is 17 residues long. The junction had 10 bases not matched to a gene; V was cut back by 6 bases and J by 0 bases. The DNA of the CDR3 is TGCAGTGCCATGCCGGGACTAGCGGGGAAGTACCAAGAGACCCAGTACTTC. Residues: CSAMPGLAGKYQETQYF.

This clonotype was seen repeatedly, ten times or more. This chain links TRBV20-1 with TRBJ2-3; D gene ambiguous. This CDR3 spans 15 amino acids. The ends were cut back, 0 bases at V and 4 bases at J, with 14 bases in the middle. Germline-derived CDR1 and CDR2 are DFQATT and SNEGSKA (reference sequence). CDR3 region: CSARDPTVGADTQYF. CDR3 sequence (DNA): TGCAGTGCTAGAGATCCCACGGTTGGGGCAGATACGCAGTATTTT.

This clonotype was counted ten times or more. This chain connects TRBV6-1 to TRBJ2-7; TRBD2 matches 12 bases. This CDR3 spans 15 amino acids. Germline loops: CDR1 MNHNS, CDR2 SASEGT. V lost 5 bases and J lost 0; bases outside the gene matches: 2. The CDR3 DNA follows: TGTGCCAGCAGTAAGGGACTAGCGGGCTCCTACGAGCAGTACTTC. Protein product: CASSKGLAGSYEQYF.

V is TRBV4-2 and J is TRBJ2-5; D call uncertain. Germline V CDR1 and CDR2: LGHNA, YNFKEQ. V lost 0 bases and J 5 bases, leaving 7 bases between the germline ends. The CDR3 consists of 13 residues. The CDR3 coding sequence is TGTGCCAGCAGCCAAGATCGTTTGGAGACCCAGTACTTC. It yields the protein CASSQDRLETQYF.

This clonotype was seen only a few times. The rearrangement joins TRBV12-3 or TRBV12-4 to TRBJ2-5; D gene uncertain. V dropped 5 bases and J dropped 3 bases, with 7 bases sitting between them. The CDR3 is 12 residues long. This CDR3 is CASSPTEETQYF. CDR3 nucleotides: TGTGCCAGCAGTCCGACCGAAGAGACCCAGTACTTC.

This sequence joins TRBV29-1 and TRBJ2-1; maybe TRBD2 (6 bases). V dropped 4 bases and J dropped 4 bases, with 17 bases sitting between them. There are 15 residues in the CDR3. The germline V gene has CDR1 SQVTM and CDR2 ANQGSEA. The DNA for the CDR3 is TGCAGCGTTGGTCAGGGCCTAGCGATTTACAATGAGCAGTTCTTC. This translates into CSVGQGLAIYNEQFF.

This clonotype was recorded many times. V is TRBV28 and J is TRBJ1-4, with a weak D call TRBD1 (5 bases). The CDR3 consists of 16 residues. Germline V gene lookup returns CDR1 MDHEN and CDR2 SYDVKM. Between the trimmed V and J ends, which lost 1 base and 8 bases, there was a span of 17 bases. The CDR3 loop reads CASSLSASRAWEKLFF. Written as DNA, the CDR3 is TGTGCCAGCAGTTTATCCGCCAGCAGGGCTTGGGAAAAACTGTTTTTT.

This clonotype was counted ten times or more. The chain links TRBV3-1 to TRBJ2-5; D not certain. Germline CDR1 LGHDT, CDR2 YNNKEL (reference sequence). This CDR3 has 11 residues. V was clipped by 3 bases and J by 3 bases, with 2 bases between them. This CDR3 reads CASSHKETQYF. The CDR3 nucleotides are TGTGCCAGCAGCCACAAAGAGACCCAGTACTTC.

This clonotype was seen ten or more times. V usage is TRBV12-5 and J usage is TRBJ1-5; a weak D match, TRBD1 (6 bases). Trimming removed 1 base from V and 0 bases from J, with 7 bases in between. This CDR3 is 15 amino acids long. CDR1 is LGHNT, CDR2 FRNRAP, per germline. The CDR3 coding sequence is TGTGCTAGTGGTTTGGGGACAGTTAGCAATCAGCCCCAGCATTTT. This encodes CASGLGTVSNQPQHF.

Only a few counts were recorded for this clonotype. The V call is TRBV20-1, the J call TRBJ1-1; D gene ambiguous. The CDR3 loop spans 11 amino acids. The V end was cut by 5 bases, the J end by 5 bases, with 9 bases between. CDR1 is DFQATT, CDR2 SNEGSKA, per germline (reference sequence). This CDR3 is CSAGGPTEAFF. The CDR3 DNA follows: TGCAGTGCTGGAGGACCGACTGAAGCTTTCTTT.

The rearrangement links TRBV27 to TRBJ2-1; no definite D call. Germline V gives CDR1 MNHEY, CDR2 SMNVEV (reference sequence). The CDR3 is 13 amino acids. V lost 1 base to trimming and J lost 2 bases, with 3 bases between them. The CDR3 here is CASSLFPYNEQFF. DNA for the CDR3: TGTGCCAGCAGTTTATTCCCCTACAATGAGCAGTTCTTC.

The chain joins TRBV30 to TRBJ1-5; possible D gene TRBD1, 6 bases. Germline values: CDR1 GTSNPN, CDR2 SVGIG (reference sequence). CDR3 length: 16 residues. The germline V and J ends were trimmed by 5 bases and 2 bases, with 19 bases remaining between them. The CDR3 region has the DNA TGTGCCTGGGGGAGGGAAGGGGGTTCGGGCAATCAGCCCCAGCATTTT. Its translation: CAWGREGGSGNQPQHF.

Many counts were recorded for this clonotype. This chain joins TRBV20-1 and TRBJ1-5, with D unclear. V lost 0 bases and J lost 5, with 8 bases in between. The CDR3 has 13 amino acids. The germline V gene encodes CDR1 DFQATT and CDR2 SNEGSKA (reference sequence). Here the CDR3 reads CSARDLPYQPQHF. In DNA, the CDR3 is TGCAGTGCTAGAGATCTCCCTTATCAGCCCCAGCATTTT.

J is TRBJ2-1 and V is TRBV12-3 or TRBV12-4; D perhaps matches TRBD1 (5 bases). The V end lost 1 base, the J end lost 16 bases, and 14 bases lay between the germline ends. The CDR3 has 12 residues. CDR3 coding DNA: TGTGCCAGCAGTTTAGGGGGCCGAAGTCGATTCTTC. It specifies CASSLGGRSRFF.

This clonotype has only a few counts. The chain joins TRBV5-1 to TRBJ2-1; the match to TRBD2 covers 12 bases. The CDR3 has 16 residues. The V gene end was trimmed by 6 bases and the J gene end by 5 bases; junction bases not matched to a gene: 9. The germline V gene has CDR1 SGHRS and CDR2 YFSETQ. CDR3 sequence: CASKPLLAGGDNEQFF. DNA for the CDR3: TGCGCCAGCAAGCCCCTTCTAGCGGGAGGGGACAATGAGCAGTTCTTC.

DNA for the CDR3: TGTGCCAGCAGTTCGGGGACTAGCGGTCGGGGGCAGTTCTTC. Translated: CASSSGTSGRGQFF. The chain is built from TRBV27 and TRBJ2-1; 11 nucleotides agree with TRBD2. The germline gives CDR1 MNHEY, CDR2 SMNVEV (reference sequence). The CDR3 sequence is 14 residues long. V was pared by 4 bases and J by 12 bases, with 8 bases of the junction left unmatched.

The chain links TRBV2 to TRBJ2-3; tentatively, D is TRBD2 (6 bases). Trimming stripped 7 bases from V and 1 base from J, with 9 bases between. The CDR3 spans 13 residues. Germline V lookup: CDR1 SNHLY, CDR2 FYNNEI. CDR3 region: CASTGLRTDTQYF. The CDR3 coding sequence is TGTGCCAGCACGGGACTTCGCACAGATACGCAGTATTTT.

The CDR3 sequence: CASSQGAGHTDTQYF. CDR3 DNA sequence: TGTGCCAGCAGCCAAGGAGCTGGCCACACAGATACGCAGTATTTT. The chain combines TRBV4-2 with TRBJ2-3; D ambiguous. The length of the CDR3 is 15 residues. Trimming left V 1 base short and J 2 bases short, with 10 bases between. Germline-derived CDR1 and CDR2 are LGHNA and YNFKEQ.

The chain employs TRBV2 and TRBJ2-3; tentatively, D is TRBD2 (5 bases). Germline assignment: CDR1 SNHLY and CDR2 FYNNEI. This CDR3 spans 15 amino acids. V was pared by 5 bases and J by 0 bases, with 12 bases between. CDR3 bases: TGTGCCAGCAGTCTGACGGGGAAAAGCACAGATACGCAGTATTTT. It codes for CASSLTGKSTDTQYF.

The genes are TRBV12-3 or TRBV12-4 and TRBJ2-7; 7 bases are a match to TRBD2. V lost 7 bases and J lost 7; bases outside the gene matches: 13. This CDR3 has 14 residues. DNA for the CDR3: TGTGCCAGCACCGGGGGGATTTCCTCGGGGGAGCAGTACTTC. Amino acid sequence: CASTGGISSGEQYF.

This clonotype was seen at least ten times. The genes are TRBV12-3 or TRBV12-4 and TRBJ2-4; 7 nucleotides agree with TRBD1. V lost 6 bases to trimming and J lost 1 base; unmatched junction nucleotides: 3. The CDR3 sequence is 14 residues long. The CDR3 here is CASRTQGAKNIQYF. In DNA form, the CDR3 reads TGTGCCAGCAGAACACAGGGGGCCAAAAACATTCAGTACTTC.

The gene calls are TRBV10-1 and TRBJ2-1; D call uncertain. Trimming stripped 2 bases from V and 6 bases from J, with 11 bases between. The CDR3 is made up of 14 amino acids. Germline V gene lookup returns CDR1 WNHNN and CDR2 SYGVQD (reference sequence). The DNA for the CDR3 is TGCGCCAGCAGTGAGACACTATCTCCCAATGAGCAGTTCTTC. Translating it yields CASSETLSPNEQFF.